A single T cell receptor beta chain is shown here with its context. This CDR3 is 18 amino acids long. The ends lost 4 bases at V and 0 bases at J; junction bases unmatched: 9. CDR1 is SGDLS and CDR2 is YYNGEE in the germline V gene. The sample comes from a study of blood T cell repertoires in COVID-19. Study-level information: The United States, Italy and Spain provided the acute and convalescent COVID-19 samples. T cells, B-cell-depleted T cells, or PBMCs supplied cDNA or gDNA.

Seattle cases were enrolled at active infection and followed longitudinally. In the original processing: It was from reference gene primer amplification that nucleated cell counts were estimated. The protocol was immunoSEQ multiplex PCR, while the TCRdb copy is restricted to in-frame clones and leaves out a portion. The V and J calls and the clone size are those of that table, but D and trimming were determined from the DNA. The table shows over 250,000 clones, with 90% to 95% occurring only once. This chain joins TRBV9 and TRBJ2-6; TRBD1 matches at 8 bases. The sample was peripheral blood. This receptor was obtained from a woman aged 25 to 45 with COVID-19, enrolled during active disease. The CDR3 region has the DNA TGTGCCAGCAGCTGGGGGACAGGCTTTAGCTCTGGGGCCAACGTCCTGACTTTC. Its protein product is CASSWGTGFSSGANVLTF.